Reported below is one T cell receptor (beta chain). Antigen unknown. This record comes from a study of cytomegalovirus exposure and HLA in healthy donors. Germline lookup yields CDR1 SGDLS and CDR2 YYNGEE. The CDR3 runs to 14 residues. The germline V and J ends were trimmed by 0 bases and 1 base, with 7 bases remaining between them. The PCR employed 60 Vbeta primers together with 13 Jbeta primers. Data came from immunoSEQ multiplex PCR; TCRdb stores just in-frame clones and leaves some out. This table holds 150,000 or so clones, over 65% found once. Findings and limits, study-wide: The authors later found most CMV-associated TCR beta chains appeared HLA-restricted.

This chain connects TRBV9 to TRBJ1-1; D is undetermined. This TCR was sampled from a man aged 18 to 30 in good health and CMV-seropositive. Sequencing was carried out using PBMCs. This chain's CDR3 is CASSVVGQNTEAFF. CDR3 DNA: TGTGCCAGCAGCGTAGTCGGTCAGAACACTGAAGCTTTCTTT.